A selection of T cell receptor beta chains follows, all from one sample in a study of human T cells and chemical hapten exposure. TCRdb reprocessed the RACE reads via MiXCR and lists one record per CDR3 protein. The top ten hold 13% to 15% of the sample, which has roughly 42,000 distinct CDR3 sequences, roughly 10% seen once. The sample in question was whole blood, obtained in connection with sensitization to the hapten diphenylcyclopropenone (DPC). These receptors were obtained from a woman aged 30 to 39 with alopecia areata. Some clones in this sample may be carry-over from other donors' samples. Each CDR3 is given without its conserved first and last residue. Each record gives: V gene, J gene, D gene, CDR3 protein. A D gene is named only where the DNA matches it firmly.

V gene: TRBV5-1
J gene: TRBJ2-3
D gene: TRBD1
CDR3 protein: ASSRRQGDMDTQY

V gene: TRBV30
J gene: TRBJ2-1
D gene: .
CDR3 protein: AWNRGGGDNEQF

V gene: TRBV28
J gene: TRBJ2-7
D gene: .
CDR3 protein: ATLGPYEQY

V gene: TRBV20-1
J gene: TRBJ1-1
D gene: TRBD1
CDR3 protein: RRQGHDTEAF

V gene: TRBV2
J gene: TRBJ2-3
D gene: TRBD2
CDR3 protein: ASISGGSTDTQY

V gene: TRBV7-6
J gene: TRBJ1-4
D gene: .
CDR3 protein: ASSPRAGGSLLF

V gene: TRBV18
J gene: TRBJ1-5
D gene: .
CDR3 protein: ASSPEGGGSNQPQH

V gene: TRBV19
J gene: TRBJ1-6
D gene: TRBD1
CDR3 protein: ASSIFSPGTGMSSSGNSPLH

V gene: TRBV4-1
J gene: TRBJ2-7
D gene: .
CDR3 protein: ASSQGLRHPGYEQY

V gene: TRBV6-5
J gene: TRBJ2-2
D gene: TRBD1
CDR3 protein: ASKTGTGRTELF

V gene: TRBV15
J gene: TRBJ2-5
D gene: TRBD2
CDR3 protein: ATSRGSGVYQETQY

V gene: TRBV29-1
J gene: TRBJ2-5
D gene: TRBD1
CDR3 protein: SVAQGVGEKTQY

V gene: TRBV6-5
J gene: TRBJ2-6
D gene: .
CDR3 protein: ASSYSRNSGANVLT

V gene: TRBV29-1
J gene: TRBJ2-7
D gene: TRBD1
CDR3 protein: SVELQGDTYEQY

V gene: TRBV28
J gene: TRBJ2-7
D gene: TRBD1
CDR3 protein: ASGKGAFEQY

V gene: TRBV11-2
J gene: TRBJ2-1
D gene: TRBD1
CDR3 protein: ASSTIRTQGSGRSSNYYNEQF

V gene: TRBV29-1
J gene: TRBJ2-3
D gene: TRBD1
CDR3 protein: SVAQGDGDTQY

V gene: TRBV6-5
J gene: TRBJ2-4
D gene: .
CDR3 protein: ASSYEWAAKLGAKNIQY

V gene: TRBV7-2
J gene: TRBJ1-1
D gene: .
CDR3 protein: ASSLGQVGAF

V gene: TRBV9
J gene: TRBJ2-1
D gene: .
CDR3 protein: ASTYPIGGGEQF

V gene: TRBV7-2
J gene: TRBJ2-7
D gene: .
CDR3 protein: ASSLALTGDIG

V gene: TRBV28
J gene: TRBJ1-6
D gene: .
CDR3 protein: ASNDGSPLH